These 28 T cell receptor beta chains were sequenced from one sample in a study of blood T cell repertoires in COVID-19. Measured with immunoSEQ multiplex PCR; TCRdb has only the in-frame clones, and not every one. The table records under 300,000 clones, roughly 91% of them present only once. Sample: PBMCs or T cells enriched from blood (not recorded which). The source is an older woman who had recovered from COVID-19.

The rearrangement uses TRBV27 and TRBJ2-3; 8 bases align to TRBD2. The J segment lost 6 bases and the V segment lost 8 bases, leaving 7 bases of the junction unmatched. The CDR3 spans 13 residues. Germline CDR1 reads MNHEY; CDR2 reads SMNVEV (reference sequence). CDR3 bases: TGTGCCAGCCAAGGGCCGGGAGGGGATACGCAGTATTTT. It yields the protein CASQGPGGDTQYF.

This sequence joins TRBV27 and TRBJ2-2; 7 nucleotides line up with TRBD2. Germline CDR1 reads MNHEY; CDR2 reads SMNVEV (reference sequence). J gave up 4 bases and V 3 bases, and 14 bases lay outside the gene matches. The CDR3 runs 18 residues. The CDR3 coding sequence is TGTGCCAGCAGTTTCTTCGGCTCCAGCGGGACGGTCACCGGGGAGCTGTTTTTT. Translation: CASSFFGSSGTVTGELFF.

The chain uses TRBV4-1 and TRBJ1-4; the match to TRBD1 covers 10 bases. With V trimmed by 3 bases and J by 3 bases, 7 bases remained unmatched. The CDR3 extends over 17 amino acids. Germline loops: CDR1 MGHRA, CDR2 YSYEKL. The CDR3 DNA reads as TGCGCCAGCAGCCACAGGGACAGGGGTTCAGCTAATGAAAAACTGTTTTTT. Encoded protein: CASSHRDRGSANEKLFF.

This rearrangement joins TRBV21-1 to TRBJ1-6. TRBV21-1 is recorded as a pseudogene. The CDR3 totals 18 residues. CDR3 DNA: TGTGCCAGCAGCACCGACTGCTTAATTTCGGGGTATAATTCACCCCTCCACTTT. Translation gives CASSTDCLISGYNSPLHF.

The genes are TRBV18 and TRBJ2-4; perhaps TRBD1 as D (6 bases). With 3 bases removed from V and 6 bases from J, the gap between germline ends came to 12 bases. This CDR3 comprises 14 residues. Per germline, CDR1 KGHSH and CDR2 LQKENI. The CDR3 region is CASSPPGQSNIQYF. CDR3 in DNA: TGTGCCAGCTCACCCCCCGGACAGTCAAACATTCAGTACTTC.

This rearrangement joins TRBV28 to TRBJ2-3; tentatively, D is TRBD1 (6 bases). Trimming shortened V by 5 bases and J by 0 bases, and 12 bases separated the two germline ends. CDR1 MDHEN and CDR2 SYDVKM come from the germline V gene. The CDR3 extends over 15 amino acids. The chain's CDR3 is CASSPGTRSTDTQYF. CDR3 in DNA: TGTGCCAGCAGTCCCGGGACACGCAGCACAGATACGCAGTATTTT.

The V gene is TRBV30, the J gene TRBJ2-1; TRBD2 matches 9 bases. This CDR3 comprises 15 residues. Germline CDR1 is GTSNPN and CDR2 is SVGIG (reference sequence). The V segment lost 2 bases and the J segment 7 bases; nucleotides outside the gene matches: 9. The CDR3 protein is CAWSRSGRLGNEQFF. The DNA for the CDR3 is TGTGCCTGGAGTCGGAGCGGGAGGCTGGGAAATGAGCAGTTCTTC. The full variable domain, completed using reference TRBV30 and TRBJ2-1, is SQTIHQWPATLVQPVGSPLSLECTVEGTSNPNLYWYRQAAGRGLQLLFYSVGIGQISSEVPQNLSASRPQDRQFILSSKKLLLSDSGFYLCAWSRSGRLGNEQFFGPGTRLTVL.

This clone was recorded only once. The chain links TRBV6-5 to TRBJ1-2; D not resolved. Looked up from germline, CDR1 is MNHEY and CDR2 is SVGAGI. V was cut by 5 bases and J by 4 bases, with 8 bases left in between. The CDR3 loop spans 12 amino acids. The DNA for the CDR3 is TGTGCCAGCAGTCCTCAGGCCTATGGCTACACCTTC. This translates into CASSPQAYGYTF.

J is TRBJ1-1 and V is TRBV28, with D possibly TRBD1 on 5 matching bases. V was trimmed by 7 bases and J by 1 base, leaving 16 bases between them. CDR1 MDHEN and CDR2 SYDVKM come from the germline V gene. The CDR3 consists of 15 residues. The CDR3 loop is CASTQLGGENTEAFF. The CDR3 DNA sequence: TGTGCCAGCACTCAGTTAGGAGGGGAGAACACTGAAGCTTTCTTT.

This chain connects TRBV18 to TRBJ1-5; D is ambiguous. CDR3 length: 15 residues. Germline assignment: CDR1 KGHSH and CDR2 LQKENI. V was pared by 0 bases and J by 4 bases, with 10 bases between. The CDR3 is CASSPPTERNQPQHF. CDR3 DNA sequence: TGTGCCAGCTCACCACCCACAGAAAGAAATCAGCCCCAGCATTTT.

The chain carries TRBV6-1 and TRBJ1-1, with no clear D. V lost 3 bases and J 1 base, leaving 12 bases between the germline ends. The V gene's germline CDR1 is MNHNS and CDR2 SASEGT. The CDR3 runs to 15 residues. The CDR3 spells CASSDLRLRNTEAFF. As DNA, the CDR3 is TGTGCCAGCAGTGATTTGCGTTTACGGAACACTGAAGCTTTCTTT.

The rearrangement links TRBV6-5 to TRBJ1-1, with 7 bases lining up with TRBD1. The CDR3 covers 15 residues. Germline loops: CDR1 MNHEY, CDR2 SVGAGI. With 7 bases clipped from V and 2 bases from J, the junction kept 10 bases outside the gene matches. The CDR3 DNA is TGTGCCAGCAACTCAGGGGGGTTTCTTAACACTGAAGCTTTCTTT. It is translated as CASNSGGFLNTEAFF.

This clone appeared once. CDR3 DNA: TGTGCCAGCAGCCATCTCGACGGCAAAAGGGGTGGCTACACCTTC. Its translation is CASSHLDGKRGGYTF. The V gene is TRBV3-1 (or the pseudogene TRBV3-2), the J gene TRBJ1-2; a weak D match, TRBD1 (5 bases). Deletions cut 3 bases from V and 7 bases from J, with 18 bases between. This CDR3 has 15 residues. Germline-derived CDR1 and CDR2 are LGHDT and YNNKEL (reference sequence).

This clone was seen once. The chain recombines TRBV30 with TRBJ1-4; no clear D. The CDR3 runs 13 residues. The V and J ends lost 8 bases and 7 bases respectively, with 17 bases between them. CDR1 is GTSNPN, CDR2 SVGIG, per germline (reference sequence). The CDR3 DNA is TGTGCCGTGACCCTGGGAGCAACTGAAAAACTGTTTTTT. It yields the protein CAVTLGATEKLFF.

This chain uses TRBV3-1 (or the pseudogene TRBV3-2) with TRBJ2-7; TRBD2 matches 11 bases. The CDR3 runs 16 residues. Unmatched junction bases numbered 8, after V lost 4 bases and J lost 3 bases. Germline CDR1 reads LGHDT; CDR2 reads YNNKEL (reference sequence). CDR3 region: CASSRGMLAGGYEQYF. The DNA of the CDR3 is TGTGCCAGCAGCCGAGGAATGCTAGCGGGGGGCTACGAGCAGTACTTC.

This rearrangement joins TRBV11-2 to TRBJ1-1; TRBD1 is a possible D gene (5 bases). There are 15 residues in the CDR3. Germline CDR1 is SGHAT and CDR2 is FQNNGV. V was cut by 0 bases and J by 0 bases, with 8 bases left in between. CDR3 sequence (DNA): TGTGCCAGCAGCTTAGAACAGGCACTGAACACTGAAGCTTTCTTT. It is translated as CASSLEQALNTEAFF.

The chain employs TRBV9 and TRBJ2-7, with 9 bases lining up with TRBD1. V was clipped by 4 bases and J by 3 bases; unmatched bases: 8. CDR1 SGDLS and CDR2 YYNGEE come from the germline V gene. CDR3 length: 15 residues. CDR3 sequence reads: CASSPGTGIIYEQYF. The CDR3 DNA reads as TGTGCCAGCAGCCCTGGGACAGGGATAATCTACGAGCAGTACTTC.

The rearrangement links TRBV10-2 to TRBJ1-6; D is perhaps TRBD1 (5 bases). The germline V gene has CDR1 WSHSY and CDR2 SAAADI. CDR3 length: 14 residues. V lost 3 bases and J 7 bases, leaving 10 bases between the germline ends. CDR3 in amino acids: CASSDGGENSPLHF. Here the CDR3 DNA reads TGCGCCAGCAGTGATGGGGGGGAAAATTCACCCCTCCACTTT.

Here the CDR3 reads CASSRGLPRGEQYF. CDR3 DNA sequence: TGCGCCAGCAGCAGAGGACTCCCCCGGGGCGAGCAGTACTTC. This chain connects TRBV5-1 to TRBJ2-7; D is perhaps TRBD2 (5 bases). The CDR3 sequence is 14 residues long. Trimming removed 4 bases at V and 6 bases at J, with 17 bases between. CDR1 SGHRS and CDR2 YFSETQ come from the germline V gene.

CDR3 sequence (DNA): TGTGCCAGCAGCTTAGGGACAGCGGGAGAAAATTCACCCCTCCACTTT. Translated: CASSLGTAGENSPLHF. The rearrangement joins TRBV7-8 to TRBJ1-6; weak D call: TRBD1 (6 bases). The V and J ends lost 1 base and 7 bases respectively, with 14 bases between them. CDR1 is SGHVS, CDR2 FQNEAQ, per germline. This CDR3 has 16 residues.

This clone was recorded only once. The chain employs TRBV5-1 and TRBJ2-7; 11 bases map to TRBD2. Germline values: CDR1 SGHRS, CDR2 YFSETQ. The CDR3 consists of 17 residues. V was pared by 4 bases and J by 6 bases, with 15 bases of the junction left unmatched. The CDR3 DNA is TGCGCCAGCAGCCCCAGCCCTTCGACTAGCGGGACCGGCGAGCAGTACTTC. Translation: CASSPSPSTSGTGEQYF.

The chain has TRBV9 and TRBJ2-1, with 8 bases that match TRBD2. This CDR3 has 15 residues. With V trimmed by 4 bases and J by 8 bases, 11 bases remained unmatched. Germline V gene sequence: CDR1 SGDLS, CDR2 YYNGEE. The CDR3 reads CASSLLPGLEDEQFF. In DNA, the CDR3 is TGTGCCAGCAGCCTACTACCGGGACTAGAGGATGAGCAGTTCTTC.

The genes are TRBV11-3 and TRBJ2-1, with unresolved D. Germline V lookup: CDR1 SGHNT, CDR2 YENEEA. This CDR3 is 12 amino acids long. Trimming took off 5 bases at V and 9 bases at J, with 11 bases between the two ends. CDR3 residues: CASSNSGPEQFF. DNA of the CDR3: TGTGCCAGCAGCAATAGTGGTCCTGAGCAGTTCTTC.

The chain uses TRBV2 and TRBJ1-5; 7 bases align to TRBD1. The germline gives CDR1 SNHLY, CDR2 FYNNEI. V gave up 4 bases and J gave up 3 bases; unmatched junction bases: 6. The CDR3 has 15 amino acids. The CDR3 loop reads CASSGGTAFNQPQHF. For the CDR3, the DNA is TGTGCCAGCAGTGGCGGGACAGCCTTCAATCAGCCCCAGCATTTT.

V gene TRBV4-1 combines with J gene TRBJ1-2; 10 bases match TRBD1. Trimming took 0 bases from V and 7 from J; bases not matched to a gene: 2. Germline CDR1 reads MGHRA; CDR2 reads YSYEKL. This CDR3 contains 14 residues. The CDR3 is CASSQEGTGAGYTF. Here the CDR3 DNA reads TGCGCCAGCAGCCAAGAAGGGACAGGGGCTGGCTACACCTTC.

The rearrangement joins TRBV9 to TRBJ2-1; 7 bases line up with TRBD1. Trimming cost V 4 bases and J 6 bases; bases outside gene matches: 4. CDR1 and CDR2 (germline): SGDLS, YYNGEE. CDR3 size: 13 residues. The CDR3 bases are TGTGCCAGCAGCCTGGGACAGCGCAATGAGCAGTTCTTC. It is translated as CASSLGQRNEQFF.

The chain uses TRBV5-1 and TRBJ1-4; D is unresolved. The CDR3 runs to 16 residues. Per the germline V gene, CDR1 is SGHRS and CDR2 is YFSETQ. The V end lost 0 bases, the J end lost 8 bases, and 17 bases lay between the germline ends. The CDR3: CASSLVPTSQHEKLFF. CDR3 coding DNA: TGCGCCAGCAGCTTGGTCCCAACCTCCCAACACGAAAAACTGTTTTTT.

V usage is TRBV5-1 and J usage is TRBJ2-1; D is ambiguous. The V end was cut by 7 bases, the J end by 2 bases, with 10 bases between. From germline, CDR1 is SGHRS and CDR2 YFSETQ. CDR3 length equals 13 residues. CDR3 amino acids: CASLSEPYNEQFF. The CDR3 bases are TGCGCCAGCCTAAGTGAACCCTACAATGAGCAGTTCTTC.